A single sample gave rise to the 31 T cell receptor beta chains below, sequenced in a study of long-term antiretroviral therapy in people with HIV. An immunoSEQ assay, version v3.0, was performed at survey level. Here immunoSEQ multiplex PCR was the method, and the copy in TCRdb shows in-frame clones only, minus some. The sample has about 31,000 clones; over 75% are singletons. The specimen was unsorted PBMCs, collected around 5 years after starting antiretroviral therapy. The receptors stem from a woman aged 40-49 years with HIV.

V gene TRBV11-1 combines with J gene TRBJ2-7, with TRBD2 identical over 8 bases. This CDR3 contains 16 residues. The germline V gene has CDR1 SGHAT and CDR2 FQDESV (reference sequence). Unmatched junction bases numbered 7, after V lost 1 base and J lost 2 bases. This CDR3 is CASSLVGPGLAYEQYF. For the CDR3, the DNA is TGTGCCAGCAGCTTAGTAGGGCCGGGACTAGCCTACGAGCAGTACTTC.

This clone was seen only once. The rearrangement joins TRBV14 to TRBJ2-7, with 11 bases identical to TRBD2. The trim removed 4 bases at V and 2 bases at J, leaving 1 base unmatched. The CDR3 loop spans 14 amino acids. Germline V gene sequence: CDR1 SGHDN, CDR2 FVKESK. DNA of the CDR3: TGTGCCAGCAGCCCACTAGCGGGGGCCTACGAGCAGTACTTC. Its translation: CASSPLAGAYEQYF. The variable domain in full, with the rest retrieved from reference TRBV14 and TRBJ2-7, is EAGVTQFPSHSVIEKGQTVTLRCDPISGHDNLYWYRRVMGKEIKFLLHFVKESKQDESGMPNNRFLAERTGGTYSTLKVQPAELEDSGVYFCASSPLAGAYEQYFGPGTRLTVT.

The chain couples TRBV7-9 to TRBJ1-2, with D tentatively TRBD1 (6 bases). Trimming left V 3 bases short and J 0 bases short, with 8 bases between. The germline V gene has CDR1 SEHNR and CDR2 FQNEAQ (reference sequence). The CDR3 covers 14 residues. This CDR3 reads CASSFTGTNYGYTF. The CDR3 bases are TGTGCCAGCAGCTTTACAGGGACTAACTATGGCTACACCTTC.

The table lists this clone with a count of one. The chain joins TRBV9 to TRBJ1-1; 8 bases map to TRBD1. Germline trimming cut 0 bases from V and 2 bases from J; bases unmatched to any gene: 12. The V gene's germline CDR1 is SGDLS and CDR2 YYNGEE. This CDR3 has 18 residues. CDR3 nucleotide sequence: TGTGCCAGCAGCGTAGGTGAGGGCCGGGACAGGATAAACACTGAAGCTTTCTTT. Its protein is CASSVGEGRDRINTEAFF. Based on the CDR3 plus reference TRBV9 and TRBJ1-1, the full variable domain is DSGVTQTPKHLITATGQRVTLRCSPRSGDLSVYWYQQSLDQGLQFLIQYYNGEERAKGNILERFSAQQFPDLHSELNLSSLELGDSALYFCASSVGEGRDRINTEAFFGQGTRLTVV.

This chain connects TRBV11-3 to TRBJ1-3; D uncertain. Germline CDR1 SGHNT, CDR2 YENEEA. The CDR3 loop spans 12 amino acids. Trimming left V 7 bases short and J 7 bases short, with 11 bases between. This chain's CDR3 is CASKDWANTIYF. The CDR3 DNA follows: TGTGCCAGCAAGGATTGGGCGAACACCATATATTTT.

In nucleotides, the CDR3 is TGTGCCACCAGTCTAGCGGGGGGCGCAGGTAATGAGCAGTTCTTC. Protein sequence: CATSLAGGAGNEQFF. This chain joins TRBV15 and TRBJ2-1; TRBD2 matches at 11 bases. Germline assignment: CDR1 LNHNV and CDR2 YYDKDF (reference sequence). The V segment lost 6 bases and the J segment 7 bases; nucleotides outside the gene matches: 8. The CDR3 has 15 residues.

This sequence joins TRBV7-2 and TRBJ2-7; 9 bases are shared with TRBD1. Germline V lookup: CDR1 SGHTA, CDR2 FQGNSA. The CDR3 extends over 15 amino acids. J lost 7 bases, V lost 5 bases, and 12 bases had no gene match. In DNA form, the CDR3 reads TGTGCCAGCAGCCGGGGGACAGGGAGTCTGGGGGAGCAGTACTTC. The encoded protein is CASSRGTGSLGEQYF.

CDR3 sequence reads: CASSSGSSSYEQYF. CDR3 bases: TGTGCCAGCAGCTCTGGATCAAGCTCCTACGAGCAGTACTTC. The chain uses TRBV7-2 and TRBJ2-7; D is uncertain. The CDR3 runs to 14 residues. Germline V gene sequence: CDR1 SGHTA, CDR2 FQGNSA. V was shortened by 4 bases and J by 0 bases, with 10 bases between the two germline ends.

This chain links TRBV9 with TRBJ2-1, with D uncertain. Trimming removed 4 bases from V and 0 bases from J, with 11 bases in between. CDR3 size: 15 residues. Germline lookup yields CDR1 SGDLS and CDR2 YYNGEE. The CDR3 DNA is TGTGCCAGCAGCCCAGCCGGCAGCTCCTACAATGAGCAGTTCTTC. It encodes CASSPAGSSYNEQFF.

The chain carries TRBV11-3 and TRBJ2-7, with no clear D. This CDR3 contains 16 residues. V was trimmed by 5 bases and J by 3 bases, leaving 20 bases between them. The V gene's germline CDR1 is SGHNT and CDR2 YENEEA. CDR3 coding DNA: TGTGCCAGCAGCCTCAAGGGTGGAGAAGGAGTCTACGAGCAGTACTTC. It codes for CASSLKGGEGVYEQYF.

The genes are TRBV6-5 and TRBJ2-7; 9 bases match TRBD2. The germline V gene encodes CDR1 MNHEY and CDR2 SVGAGI. The J segment lost 3 bases and the V segment lost 4 bases, leaving 4 bases of the junction unmatched. The CDR3 length is 14 residues. The CDR3 DNA reads as TGTGCCAGCAGTTTAGCGGGGGAGATCTACGAGCAGTACTTC. As protein: CASSLAGEIYEQYF.

This clone has only one observation. The V and J genes are TRBV7-2 and TRBJ2-7; no clear D gene. Trimming pared 2 bases from V and 5 bases from J, leaving 7 bases between. The length of the CDR3 is 12 residues. From germline, CDR1 is SGHTA and CDR2 FQGNSA. As DNA, the CDR3 is TGTGCCAGCAGCTTACGTTACGACGAGCAGTACTTC. Translating gives CASSLRYDEQYF.

This rearrangement joins TRBV5-4 to TRBJ2-7; D assignment may be TRBD1 or TRBD2 (5 bases each). Germline V CDR1 and CDR2: SGHNT, YYREEE (reference sequence). V was shortened by 0 bases and J by 6 bases, with 10 bases between the two germline ends. The CDR3 covers 13 residues. Here the CDR3 DNA reads TGTGCCAGCAGCTTGGGGGGGTTTGGCGAGCAGTACTTC. Translated: CASSLGGFGEQYF.

The chain links TRBV7-9 to TRBJ1-1; no clear D. The V gene's germline CDR1 is SEHNR and CDR2 FQNEAQ (reference sequence). The CDR3 has 14 residues. V gave up 5 bases and J gave up 4 bases, with 14 bases separating them. In DNA, the CDR3 is TGTGCCAGCAGCAAATTCTTCACGGCCACTGAAGCTTTCTTT. This translates into CASSKFFTATEAFF.

V is TRBV10-3 and J is TRBJ2-7, with a possible D match to TRBD2 (6 bases). The CDR3 length is 14 residues. V gave up 9 bases and J gave up 6 bases, with 21 bases separating them. CDR1 is ENHRY and CDR2 is SYGVKD in the germline V gene. The CDR3 DNA is TGTGCCATTAACCGGGACCCAAGGAGGGGCGAGCAGTACTTC. Protein sequence: CAINRDPRRGEQYF.

This clone counts as medium-sized. V and J are TRBV4-2 and TRBJ1-5; D is possibly TRBD1 (5 bases). V was pared by 0 bases and J by 6 bases, with 12 bases between. The germline gives CDR1 LGHNA, CDR2 YNFKEQ. The CDR3 length is 15 residues. In nucleotides, the CDR3 is TGTGCCAGCAGCCAAGATCCCCGGGGGGGTCAGCCCCAGCATTTT. Translation gives CASSQDPRGGQPQHF.

V and J are TRBV25-1 and TRBJ1-2; weak D call: TRBD1 (5 bases). The germline V and J ends were trimmed by 3 bases and 7 bases, with 12 bases remaining between them. The V gene's germline CDR1 is MGHDK and CDR2 SYGVNS. The CDR3 has 13 residues. CDR3 sequence: CASSERGVFGYTF. The CDR3 DNA follows: TGTGCCAGCAGTGAGAGAGGGGTTTTTGGCTACACCTTC.

The CDR3 spells CASSYSGFRTEAFF. The DNA of the CDR3 is TGTGCCAGCAGTTACTCGGGCTTTCGCACTGAAGCTTTCTTT. The rearrangement joins TRBV6-5 to TRBJ1-1; unclear D gene. Looked up from germline, CDR1 is MNHEY and CDR2 is SVGAGI. Deletions cut 0 bases from V and 4 bases from J, with 9 bases between. The CDR3 has 14 amino acids.

Written as DNA, the CDR3 is TGTGCCAGCGGCCGGATAACCGGGATCCGCTCCTACGAGCAGTACTTC. Translated: CASGRITGIRSYEQYF. This chain connects TRBV21-1 to TRBJ2-7; TRBD2 is the table's D call, not checked against the DNA. TRBV21-1 is given as a pseudogene. The CDR3 totals 16 residues.

The rearrangement joins TRBV29-1 to TRBJ2-3; D perhaps matches TRBD1 (6 bases). The CDR3 consists of 14 residues. Trimming removed 6 bases from V and 6 bases from J, with 19 bases in between. CDR1 is SQVTM and CDR2 is ANQGSEA in the germline V gene. The CDR3 loop reads CSVSAGTSVDTQYF. The CDR3 DNA is TGCAGCGTCTCGGCCGGGACATCGGTGGATACGCAGTATTTT.

The chain couples TRBV6-5 to TRBJ1-2, with D possibly TRBD1 on 6 matching bases. The CDR3 length is 14 residues. V was trimmed by 2 bases and J by 8 bases, leaving 15 bases between them. Germline values: CDR1 MNHEY, CDR2 SVGAGI. The CDR3 loop reads CASSYLSTGYGYTF. CDR3 bases: TGTGCCAGCAGTTACCTATCGACAGGATACGGCTACACCTTC.

The gene calls are TRBV11-2 and TRBJ2-1, with 7 bases lining up with TRBD1. The germline gives CDR1 SGHAT, CDR2 FQNNGV. Germline trimming cut 1 base from V and 7 bases from J; bases unmatched to any gene: 1. The CDR3 length is 13 residues. The CDR3 nucleotides read TGTGCCAGCAGCTTAGCACAGGGGAATGAGCAGTTCTTC. This encodes CASSLAQGNEQFF.

This clone was seen just once. The chain carries TRBV15 and TRBJ1-6; D is undetermined. Trimming cost V 1 base and J 7 bases, with 8 bases left between them. The germline CDR1 and CDR2 sequences are LNHNV and YYDKDF (reference sequence). The CDR3 spans 14 residues. The CDR3 nucleotides are TGTGCCACCAGCAGAGGGGCCCGGAATTCACCCCTCCACTTT. Its protein product is CATSRGARNSPLHF.

V usage is TRBV29-1 and J usage is TRBJ2-3; D possibly corresponds to TRBD1 (6 bases). The CDR3 totals 15 residues. CDR1 SQVTM and CDR2 ANQGSEA come from the germline V gene. Trimming removed 4 bases at V and 7 bases at J, with 21 bases between. The CDR3 DNA sequence: TGCAGCGTTGTACCCCGGGGACAACTCGGGAATACGCAGTATTTT. The encoded protein is CSVVPRGQLGNTQYF.

This chain connects TRBV10-2 to TRBJ1-1, with D perhaps matching TRBD1 (5 bases). In germline, CDR1 is WSHSY, CDR2 SAAADI. The CDR3 has 14 residues. V was clipped by 2 bases and J by 2 bases, with 9 bases between them. CDR3 coding DNA: TGCGCCAGCAGTGAGGGGGGGTTCAACACTGAAGCTTTCTTT. Translated: CASSEGGFNTEAFF.

The chain links TRBV7-9 to TRBJ1-2, with 10 bases lining up with TRBD1. Germline CDR1 reads SEHNR; CDR2 reads FQNEAQ (reference sequence). The junction had 3 bases not matched to a gene; V was cut back by 3 bases and J by 2 bases. The CDR3 totals 15 residues. CDR3 coding DNA: TGTGCCAGCAGCTTTCAGACAGGGGGCAACTATGGCTACACCTTC. Translation gives CASSFQTGGNYGYTF.

This chain connects TRBV30 to TRBJ1-1, with D uncertain. The V and J ends lost 3 bases and 3 bases respectively, with 14 bases between them. Germline V lookup: CDR1 GTSNPN, CDR2 SVGIG (reference sequence). This CDR3 comprises 14 residues. The chain's CDR3 is CAWSPTLGDTEAFF. For the CDR3, the DNA is TGTGCCTGGAGCCCGACGCTCGGGGACACTGAAGCTTTCTTT.

In this sample, this clone turned up a few times. The CDR3 coding sequence is TGCGCCAGCAGCCAAACTAGGGCAGGGGTGAACACCGGGGAGCTGTTTTTT. Translation: CASSQTRAGVNTGELFF. This rearrangement joins TRBV4-1 to TRBJ2-2, with D possibly being TRBD1 (6 bases). Germline V gene data show CDR1 as MGHRA and CDR2 as YSYEKL. V lost 2 bases and J lost 1, with 14 bases in between. CDR3 length equals 17 residues.

This sequence joins TRBV7-9 and TRBJ2-7, with 8 bases matching TRBD1. The V segment lost 4 bases and the J segment 2 bases; nucleotides outside the gene matches: 13. The CDR3 totals 17 residues. CDR1 and CDR2 from the germline V gene are SEHNR and FQNEAQ (reference sequence). CDR3 sequence reads: CASSSSAARGHPYEQYF. DNA of the CDR3: TGTGCCAGCAGCTCGTCGGCGGCCAGGGGGCATCCCTACGAGCAGTACTTC.

The chain employs TRBV30 and TRBJ1-1; possibly TRBD1 for D (5 bases). CDR3 length: 13 amino acids. V was clipped by 0 bases and J by 4 bases, with 9 bases between them. The germline V gene encodes CDR1 GTSNPN and CDR2 SVGIG (reference sequence). CDR3 DNA sequence: TGTGCCTGGAGTGTAGAGGGGTCCACTGAAGCTTTCTTT. It is translated as CAWSVEGSTEAFF.

This chain connects TRBV5-4 to TRBJ1-1; 9 nucleotides align to TRBD1. The CDR3 extends over 14 amino acids. V trimming: 3 bases; J trimming: 4 bases; junction bases outside the gene matches: 4. CDR1 SGHNT and CDR2 YYREEE come from the germline V gene (reference sequence). The CDR3 reads CASSSRTGVTEAFF. DNA of the CDR3: TGTGCCAGCAGCTCCAGGACAGGGGTCACTGAAGCTTTCTTT.